Below are 25 T cell receptor beta chains sequenced from a single sample in a study of T cell responses to AZD1222 COVID-19 vaccine. Profiling relied on immunoSEQ multiplex PCR, and the TCRdb table lists in-frame clones only, not all of them. The table records 100,000 or so clones, approximately 91% of them present only once. The sample here was peripheral blood, taken on day 0 of AZD1222 vaccination. These receptors all come from an adult in good health.

The gene calls are TRBV29-1 and TRBJ1-3; 7 nucleotides align to TRBD1. Looked up from germline, CDR1 is SQVTM and CDR2 is ANQGSEA. The CDR3 has 16 residues. The ends lost 7 bases at V and 0 bases at J; junction bases unmatched: 12. The CDR3 bases are TGCAGCGCTCGACGACAGGGTAGAAGCTCTGGAAACACCATATATTTT. Its translation is CSARRQGRSSGNTIYF.

J is TRBJ2-1 and V is TRBV6-5, with 8 bases lining up with TRBD2. The germline V gene has CDR1 MNHEY and CDR2 SVGAGI. With 7 bases clipped from V and 12 bases from J, the junction kept 14 bases outside the gene matches. This CDR3 has 14 amino acids. The CDR3 protein is CASTPGGPSVGQFF. The DNA of the CDR3 is TGTGCCAGCACCCCGGGGGGGCCCTCTGTTGGGCAGTTCTTC.

J is TRBJ2-7 and V is TRBV5-6; TRBD1 matches 7 bases. The V gene's germline CDR1 is SGHDT and CDR2 YYEEEE. The CDR3 spans 13 residues. V lost 3 bases, J lost 1 base, and 1 base stayed unmatched. CDR3 in DNA: TGTGCCAGCAGCTCGACAGGGTCCTACGAGCAGTACTTC. Translated: CASSSTGSYEQYF.

This clone was counted between two and nine times. The chain combines TRBV9 with TRBJ2-7; weak D call: TRBD2 (7 bases). V was cut by 0 bases and J by 1 base, with 11 bases left in between. CDR1 and CDR2 (germline): SGDLS, YYNGEE. The length of the CDR3 is 15 residues. Here the CDR3 reads CASSVEKGGSYEQYF. CDR3 bases: TGTGCCAGCAGCGTAGAAAAGGGGGGGTCCTACGAGCAGTACTTC. Using reference TRBV9 and TRBJ2-7 for the parts outside the CDR3, the full variable domain is DSGVTQTPKHLITATGQRVTLRCSPRSGDLSVYWYQQSLDQGLQFLIQYYNGEERAKGNILERFSAQQFPDLHSELNLSSLELGDSALYFCASSVEKGGSYEQYFGPGTRLTVT.

This rearrangement joins TRBV21-1 to TRBJ2-5; TRBD1, the D gene given by the table, was not confirmed from the DNA. TRBV21-1 is a pseudogene. This CDR3 spans 15 amino acids. The CDR3 sequence: CASSISGQGQETQYF. The CDR3, as DNA: TGTGCCAGCAGCATCTCCGGACAGGGGCAAGAGACCCAGTACTTC.

The chain has TRBV3-1 (or the pseudogene TRBV3-2) and TRBJ2-5; maybe TRBD1 (6 bases). Germline CDR1 reads LGHDT; CDR2 reads YNNKEL (reference sequence). CDR3 size: 15 residues. Trimming removed 1 base from V and 5 bases from J, with 14 bases in between. The CDR3 DNA reads as TGTGCCAGCAGCCAAGGGGGGCGCGAGCTGGAGACCCAGTACTTC. It encodes CASSQGGRELETQYF.

The chain uses TRBV24-1 and TRBJ2-7, with 9 positions matching TRBD1. The CDR3 is 15 amino acids. Trimming took 4 bases from V and 3 from J; bases not matched to a gene: 6. Germline values: CDR1 KGHDR, CDR2 SFDVKD. The CDR3 coding sequence is TGTGCCACCAGTGACTCCGGGACAGGGCACTACGAGCAGTACTTC. Amino acids: CATSDSGTGHYEQYF.

The rearrangement joins TRBV3-1 (or the pseudogene TRBV3-2) to TRBJ2-2; D is unresolved. The CDR3 runs 17 residues. Germline V gene lookup returns CDR1 LGHDT and CDR2 YNNKEL (reference sequence). The V end was cut by 0 bases, the J end by 5 bases, with 16 bases between. The CDR3 DNA reads TGTGCCAGCAGCCAAGATTGGGTAAGGCAGACTACCGGGGAGCTGTTTTTT. It yields the protein CASSQDWVRQTTGELFF.

This clone was counted between two and nine times. The V gene is TRBV19, the J gene TRBJ1-3, with unresolved D. V shed 9 bases and J shed 2 bases, with 8 bases lying between them. From germline, CDR1 is LNHDA and CDR2 SQIVND (reference sequence). This CDR3 contains 12 residues. CDR3 sequence reads: CASRKTGNTIYF. The CDR3 DNA sequence: TGTGCCAGCCGAAAAACTGGAAACACCATATATTTT.

This clone has a handful of counts. The chain is built from TRBV5-5 and TRBJ1-6; 8 bases align to TRBD1. This CDR3 has 15 amino acids. CDR1 and CDR2 (germline): SGHKS, YYEKEE (reference sequence). J was trimmed by 10 bases and V by 3 bases; bases with no gene match: 9. The CDR3 loop reads CASSSTGDGISPLHF. DNA of the CDR3: TGTGCCAGCAGCTCGACAGGGGATGGGATATCACCCCTCCACTTT.

This clone was counted once. This sequence joins TRBV7-3 and TRBJ2-7; D unclear. This CDR3 has 15 amino acids. The V and J ends lost 1 base and 0 bases respectively, with 10 bases between them. Germline assignment: CDR1 SGHTA and CDR2 FQGTGA. The DNA of the CDR3 is TGTGCCAGCAGCTTAATGGTTGGTCCCTCCTACGAGCAGTACTTC. Translating gives CASSLMVGPSYEQYF.

The CDR3 is CASSPGQGGTGELFF. The CDR3 DNA follows: TGTGCCAGCAGCCCGGGACAGGGTGGCACCGGGGAGCTGTTTTTT. V gene TRBV28 combines with J gene TRBJ2-2; 9 bases match TRBD1. V shed 6 bases, J shed 4 bases, and the junction held 6 bases outside the gene matches. This CDR3 contains 15 residues. Germline CDR1 MDHEN, CDR2 SYDVKM.

This clone was found once. V usage is TRBV7-2 and J usage is TRBJ2-7; TRBD1 agrees at 10 bases. There are 15 residues in the CDR3. V shed 6 bases and J 4 bases; nucleotides not matched to a gene: 9. Germline CDR1 and CDR2: SGHTA and FQGNSA. This chain's CDR3 is CASRHPGQGTYEQYF. The DNA for the CDR3 is TGTGCCAGCAGGCACCCGGGACAGGGGACGTACGAGCAGTACTTC.

The chain carries TRBV7-9 and TRBJ2-2; D uncertain. This CDR3 has 14 residues. V was clipped by 5 bases and J by 2 bases, with 9 bases between them. Germline V gives CDR1 SEHNR, CDR2 FQNEAQ (reference sequence). As DNA, the CDR3 is TGTGCCAGCAGCCTTAAAATCAACACCGGGGAGCTGTTTTTT. It codes for CASSLKINTGELFF.

The chain couples TRBV6-2 or TRBV6-3 to TRBJ2-5; TRBD2 aligns across 14 bases. Germline-derived CDR1 and CDR2 are MNHEY and SVGEGT. J gave up 5 bases and V 6 bases, and 5 bases lay outside the gene matches. This CDR3 region has 15 residues. The CDR3 nucleotides read TGTGCCAGCAGCCGTCGGACTAGCGGGGGGGAGACCCAGTACTTC. Residues: CASSRRTSGGETQYF.

The genes are TRBV7-6 and TRBJ2-7, with 9 bases aligning to TRBD1. The trim removed 5 bases at V and 2 bases at J, leaving 10 bases unmatched. Germline loops: CDR1 SGHVS, CDR2 FNYEAQ. There are 16 residues in the CDR3. The CDR3 DNA follows: TGTGCCAGCAGCCTCTTATTGGGGACAGGGACCTACGAGCAGTACTTC. Amino acid sequence: CASSLLLGTGTYEQYF.

J is TRBJ2-2 and V is TRBV30; D gene unclear. Trimming left V 0 bases short and J 6 bases short, with 8 bases between. This CDR3 is built from 13 residues. Germline V gene sequence: CDR1 GTSNPN, CDR2 SVGIG (reference sequence). This CDR3 is CAWSVMYPGELFF. The CDR3 coding sequence is TGTGCCTGGAGTGTGATGTACCCCGGGGAGCTGTTTTTT.

CDR3 DNA: TGTGCCAGCAGCTATGATTGGGGGGGGCCCTCCTACGAGCAGTACTTC. Amino acids: CASSYDWGGPSYEQYF. The chain recombines TRBV28 with TRBJ2-7; TRBD2 might be the D (7 bases). Trimming removed 6 bases from V and 0 bases from J, with 18 bases in between. CDR1 and CDR2 (germline): MDHEN, SYDVKM. CDR3 size: 16 residues.

V is TRBV29-1 and J is TRBJ1-2; tentatively, D is TRBD1 (6 bases). V was trimmed by 0 bases and J by 6 bases, leaving 14 bases between them. Looked up from germline, CDR1 is SQVTM and CDR2 is ANQGSEA. The CDR3 length is 14 residues. The CDR3 coding sequence is TGCAGCGTTGAAGAGACAGGTTCTCCTCATGGCTACACCTTC. It translates to CSVEETGSPHGYTF.

This chain links TRBV7-3 with TRBJ2-1; D is ambiguous. Trimming shortened V by 5 bases and J by 5 bases, and 22 bases separated the two germline ends. The V gene's germline CDR1 is SGHTA and CDR2 FQGTGA. CDR3 length: 17 residues. This CDR3 reads CASSPHPLGSTNNEQFF. In DNA form, the CDR3 reads TGTGCCAGCAGCCCCCACCCCTTGGGCTCTACTAACAATGAGCAGTTCTTC.

V and J are TRBV5-4 and TRBJ1-2, with TRBD1 as a possible D gene (5 bases). Germline V CDR1 and CDR2: SGHNT, YYREEE (reference sequence). Trimming removed 3 bases at V and 7 bases at J, with 13 bases between. CDR3 size: 13 residues. CDR3 sequence: CASSSGTETGYTF. The DNA for the CDR3 is TGTGCCAGCAGCTCCGGGACGGAAACTGGCTACACCTTC.

This chain links TRBV14 with TRBJ2-1; no firm D call. Germline lookup yields CDR1 SGHDN and CDR2 FVKESK. Trimming removed 2 bases at V and 7 bases at J, with 9 bases between. This CDR3 contains 13 residues. CDR3 amino acids: CASSQQTGNEQFF. The CDR3 DNA follows: TGTGCCAGCAGCCAACAAACCGGGAATGAGCAGTTCTTC.

This sequence joins TRBV29-1 and TRBJ2-2, with TRBD1 as a possible D gene (6 bases). V lost 3 bases, J lost 5 bases, and 10 bases lay in between. CDR1 is SQVTM and CDR2 is ANQGSEA in the germline V gene. CDR3 length equals 13 residues. CDR3 sequence reads: CSVDRGYTGELFF. For the CDR3, the DNA is TGCAGCGTTGACAGGGGATATACCGGGGAGCTGTTTTTT.

CDR3 in DNA: TGTGCCAGCAGCCACGACAGGGCCGGGGAGCTGTTTTTT. As protein: CASSHDRAGELFF. The chain couples TRBV12-3 or TRBV12-4 to TRBJ2-2, with 7 nucleotides matching TRBD1. Trimming cost V 6 bases and J 6 bases; bases outside gene matches: 4. This CDR3 has 13 amino acids.

The rearrangement uses TRBV3-1 (or the pseudogene TRBV3-2) and TRBJ2-4; 7 nucleotides match TRBD1. The CDR3 covers 16 residues. Germline trimming cut 4 bases from V and 1 base from J; bases unmatched to any gene: 7. Germline lookup yields CDR1 LGHDT and CDR2 YNNKEL (reference sequence). The CDR3 is CASSPQGTAAKNIQYF. The CDR3 DNA reads as TGTGCCAGCAGCCCACAGGGGACGGCGGCCAAAAACATTCAGTACTTC.